This T cell receptor (beta chain) was found in a study of post-analysis software for immune sequencing data. Of note for this clonotype: Its antigen is not identified.

Study observations and caveats: The five TRBV segments detected at higher frequency in patients than in controls included TRBV5-6, TRBV5-1 and TRBV20-1.

The library was made from cDNA and included unique molecular identifiers. TCRdb recomputed calls from the PCR reads with MiXCR, one row per CDR3 protein. In the table there are 650,000 to 850,000 distinct CDR3 sequences, approximately 53% of which are singletons. The germline V gene encodes CDR1 SGDLS and CDR2 YYNGEE. Deletions cut 4 bases from V and 5 bases from J, with 14 bases between. The CDR3 has 14 amino acids. The sequencing sample was made of blood. The genes are TRBV9 and TRBJ2-3; maybe TRBD1 (6 bases). This TCR derives from a girl between 5 and 17 years old with multiple sclerosis. The CDR3 coding sequence is TGTGCCAGCAGCTCCGGGACAATGGTAGATACGCAGTATTTT. Protein: CASSSGTMVDTQYF.